This T cell receptor (beta chain) emerged from a study of CXCR4 blockade with PD-1 therapy in pancreatic cancer. Profiling relied on immunoSEQ multiplex PCR, and the TCRdb table lists in-frame clones only, not all of them. Of thousands of clones detected, 50% appear once; the ten largest clones hold 15% to 20%. The sample comprised tumor tissue. The receptor comes from a human donor with pancreatic ductal adenocarcinoma.

The CDR3 reads CASSPLYRGLYNEQFF. Written as DNA, the CDR3 is TGCGCCAGCAGCCCCTTATACAGGGGGCTCTACAATGAGCAGTTCTTC. The rearrangement uses TRBV4-1 and TRBJ2-1, with 9 bases lining up with TRBD1. Germline CDR1 and CDR2: MGHRA and YSYEKL. The CDR3 is made up of 16 amino acids. The junction had 7 bases not matched to a gene; V was cut back by 4 bases and J by 3 bases.